Included here is one T cell receptor (beta chain) sequence, with context. The antigen it binds to is not known. One end of the junction fails to match germline, which may point to a read error. The sample belongs to a study of preoperative IRX-2 immunotherapy in early breast cancer (dated by TCRdb to between 2018 and 2021). The treatment or condition label for this specimen denotes: preoperative locoregional IRX-2 cytokine immunotherapy. The samples were obtained from a phase Ib study that tested preoperative, locoregional IRX-2 cytokine immunotherapy designed to prime immune responses. Patients with early-stage breast cancer who were given IRX-2 before surgery served as donors. The library was obtained by the immunoSEQ multiplex PCR assay. TCRdb obtained this table from immuneACCESS and retained in-frame rearrangements with V and J assigned. These tables miss some clones; where compared with another copy, unresolved V genes account for less than half of the shortfall, and the remainder is unexplained. The sample table holds around 38,000 clones, of which 77% were seen once. Jointly, the top ten make up 1.2% of the sample.

The material sequenced was tumor tissue, taken after IRX-2 immunotherapy. The source is a human donor with breast cancer.

The CDR3 in this case is CASSFSPGDTEAFF. The DNA sequence is as follows: TGCGCCAGCAGCTTTTCCCCAGGGGACACTGAAGCTTTTTTT. The chain links TRBV5-1 with TRBJ1-1, with a weak D call of TRBD1 (6 bases match). The CDR3 has 14 amino acids, counting the end cysteine and phenylalanine. The read is trimmed to its CDR3 DNA, 42 bases read in frame from base 1. Sequences SGHRS (CDR1) and YFSETQ (CDR2) are obtained from the germline V gene.